This TCR beta chain is from a study of T cell repertoires in cytomegalovirus infection. Overall study context: HLA-B-restricted CMV epitopes that are well studied were used alongside recently identified HLA-C-restricted ones. Through public TCR beta signatures, both CMV infection and matching HLA type were indicated.

TCRdb re-analysed the reads in MiXCR, keeping a single row per CDR3 protein. The sample includes around 230,000 distinct CDR3 sequences, roughly 34% of them seen just once. Study-level points and caveats: Cumulated frequencies of public TCR beta families served to identify carriers of CMV plus the relevant HLA.

The CDR3 has 16 residues. The V gene's germline CDR1 is SEHNR and CDR2 FQNEAQ (reference sequence). Trimming removed 1 base from V and 8 bases from J; junction bases left unmatched: 9. This clonotype came up many times. Its antigen is still unknown. This sequence originates from a human donor in good health (CMV status not recorded). Some clones in this sample may be carry-over from other donors' samples. The chain links TRBV7-9 to TRBJ2-1; TRBD2 matches at 9 bases. The sample here was CD8+ T cells from cultured PBMCs, taken from culture after CMV antigen stimulation. The CDR3 DNA sequence: TGTGCCAGCAGCTTAGTCCTAGCGGGAAGCGAGGATGAGCAGTTCTTC. Its protein product is CASSLVLAGSEDEQFF.